A single sample is the source of the 21 T cell receptor beta chains below, sequenced in a study of cytomegalovirus exposure and HLA in healthy donors (dated by TCRdb to about 2017). Library construction relied on the immunoSEQ multiplex PCR assay. For the multiplex PCR, a mixture combining 60 forward primers for TCR Vbeta segments and 13 reverse primers for TCR Jbeta segments was used. TCRdb limited this immuneACCESS table to in-frame rearrangements with V and J called. A share of clones is missing; checked studies link under half to unresolved V genes, and the rest is unexplained. The sample table records 120,000 to 150,000 clones; roughly 74% of these occur just once. The ten largest clonotypes hold about 3.1% of the sample. Specimen: PBMCs. The receptors originated from a man aged 35-49 years in good health and CMV-seronegative.

The chain recombines TRBV29-1 with TRBJ1-1; TRBD1 is a possible D gene (6 bases). The CDR3 spans 15 residues. Trimming left V 7 bases short and J 1 base short, with 19 bases between. Germline V gene data show CDR1 as SQVTM and CDR2 as ANQGSEA. CDR3 loop: CSDFPRGGTNTEAFF. The DNA of the CDR3 is TGCAGCGACTTCCCCAGGGGAGGGACGAACACTGAAGCTTTCTTT.

The chain employs TRBV5-1 and TRBJ2-5, with 7 bases lining up with TRBD2. CDR3 length: 15 residues. V was pared by 4 bases and J by 4 bases, with 10 bases of the junction left unmatched. From germline, CDR1 is SGHRS and CDR2 YFSETQ. The CDR3 loop is CASSPGAGVVETQYF. The DNA of the CDR3 is TGCGCCAGCAGCCCCGGGGCGGGGGTGGTAGAGACCCAGTACTTC.

In this sample, this clone turned up once. V gene TRBV25-1 combines with J gene TRBJ2-5, with 7 bases matching TRBD1. CDR1 is MGHDK, CDR2 SYGVNS, per germline. The CDR3 extends over 14 amino acids. After removal of 5 bases from V and 4 bases from J, the junction contained 7 bases not matched to a gene. The CDR3 loop reads CASSFDRAGETQYF. The CDR3 DNA is TGTGCCAGCAGTTTTGACAGGGCTGGAGAGACCCAGTACTTC.

This chain uses TRBV5-1 with TRBJ2-1; 8 bases align to TRBD2. The germline CDR1 and CDR2 sequences are SGHRS and YFSETQ. The CDR3 consists of 16 residues. V trimming: 2 bases; J trimming: 4 bases; junction bases outside the gene matches: 8. As DNA, the CDR3 is TGCGCCAGCAGCTTATTGTTAGCGGGGCATTACAATGAGCAGTTCTTC. Protein product: CASSLLLAGHYNEQFF.

The chain links TRBV5-6 to TRBJ1-2; 7 bases line up with TRBD1. The germline V gene has CDR1 SGHDT and CDR2 YYEEEE. After removal of 4 bases from V and 4 bases from J, the junction contained 4 bases not matched to a gene. The CDR3 is 13 amino acids. In nucleotides, the CDR3 is TGTGCCAGCAGCGATCGGGACAGCTATGGCTACACCTTC. As protein: CASSDRDSYGYTF. Complete variable domain (other parts from reference TRBV5-6 and TRBJ1-2): DAGVTQSPTHLIKTRGQQVTLRCSPKSGHDTVSWYQQALGQGPQFIFQYYEEEERQRGNFPDRFSGHQFPNYSSELNVNALLLGDSALYLCASSDRDSYGYTFGSGTRLTVV.

Only a few counts were recorded for this clone. The V call is TRBV28, the J call TRBJ1-4; possible D gene TRBD1, 5 bases. CDR1 is MDHEN and CDR2 is SYDVKM in the germline V gene. V dropped 5 bases and J dropped 8 bases, with 12 bases sitting between them. The CDR3 has 13 residues. The CDR3 sequence: CASSGGIEEKLFF. The DNA for the CDR3 is TGTGCCAGCAGTGGGGGGATAGAAGAAAAACTGTTTTTT.

CDR3 amino acids: CASSLPPGQGAENYGYTF. Written as DNA, the CDR3 is TGTGCCAGCAGCTTGCCGCCGGGACAGGGGGCGGAGAACTATGGCTACACCTTC. The chain combines TRBV7-9 with TRBJ1-2; TRBD1 matches 12 bases. CDR1 is SEHNR and CDR2 is FQNEAQ in the germline V gene (reference sequence). The CDR3 has 18 amino acids. V lost 3 bases to trimming and J lost 2 bases; unmatched junction nucleotides: 10.

The chain combines TRBV7-9 with TRBJ1-1, with TRBD1 matching 7 bases. The CDR3 covers 17 residues. In germline, CDR1 is SEHNR, CDR2 FQNEAQ (reference sequence). V lost 1 base, J lost 5 bases, and 13 bases stayed unmatched. CDR3 coding DNA: TGTGCCAGCAGCTTAGTCCCCGGACAGGCGGGAGGGACTGAAGCTTTCTTT. Its translation is CASSLVPGQAGGTEAFF.

The chain is built from TRBV5-1 and TRBJ2-3, with 10 positions matching TRBD2. The CDR3 runs to 14 residues. Germline CDR1 reads SGHRS; CDR2 reads YFSETQ. V lost 9 bases to trimming and J lost 4 bases; unmatched junction nucleotides: 8. CDR3 loop: CATTPLAGSDTQYF. The CDR3 coding sequence is TGCGCCACCACCCCACTAGCGGGGTCAGATACGCAGTATTTT.

The chain is built from TRBV27 and TRBJ2-2; 9 positions agree with TRBD2. V trimming: 6 bases; J trimming: 4 bases; junction bases outside the gene matches: 3. The V gene's germline CDR1 is MNHEY and CDR2 SMNVEV (reference sequence). The CDR3 covers 14 residues. The CDR3 is CASSLLAGTGELFF. The CDR3 nucleotides read TGTGCCAGCAGCCTACTAGCGGGCACCGGGGAGCTGTTTTTT.

The genes are TRBV6-1 and TRBJ1-6; TRBD1 might be the D (5 bases). Germline-derived CDR1 and CDR2 are MNHNS and SASEGT. The CDR3 sequence is 16 residues long. The ends were cut back, 2 bases at V and 7 bases at J, with 15 bases in the middle. The CDR3 nucleotides read TGTGCCAGCAGTGAACGGGTTGTAGGGGTAAATTCACCCCTCCACTTT. It is translated as CASSERVVGVNSPLHF.

This clone was detected only once. The chain links TRBV6-5 to TRBJ2-7; tentatively, D is TRBD1 (6 bases). The germline gives CDR1 MNHEY, CDR2 SVGAGI. V gave up 3 bases and J gave up 2 bases, with 17 bases separating them. CDR3 length: 16 amino acids. The CDR3 nucleotides read TGTGCCAGCAGTTATAAGGTCCAACAGGGCCCCTACGAGCAGTACTTC. Protein product: CASSYKVQQGPYEQYF.

The rearrangement uses TRBV29-1 and TRBJ1-1; tentative D call: TRBD1 (5 bases). The V gene's germline CDR1 is SQVTM and CDR2 ANQGSEA. Trimming cost V 2 bases and J 5 bases, with 12 bases left between them. This CDR3 is 13 amino acids long. The DNA of the CDR3 is TGCAGCGTTGAATTTGGGGCGGGAACTGAAGCTTTCTTT. Protein sequence: CSVEFGAGTEAFF.

V gene TRBV4-1 combines with J gene TRBJ2-5; 8 positions match TRBD1. CDR3 size: 14 residues. Trimming cost V 6 bases and J 5 bases; bases outside gene matches: 8. In germline, CDR1 is MGHRA, CDR2 YSYEKL. As DNA, the CDR3 is TGCGCCAGCAGACCCTGGACAGGGCAGGAGACCCAGTACTTC. It is translated as CASRPWTGQETQYF.

The sample holds a few counts of this clone. The chain joins TRBV6-5 to TRBJ1-6; maybe TRBD1 (6 bases). Trimming pared 0 bases from V and 6 bases from J, leaving 9 bases between. The CDR3 has 15 residues. The germline gives CDR1 MNHEY, CDR2 SVGAGI. CDR3 coding DNA: TGTGCCAGCAGTTACTCTGGGACACCTAATTCACCCCTCCACTTT. It codes for CASSYSGTPNSPLHF.

This chain joins TRBV25-1 and TRBJ1-3; 9 bases fit TRBD1. Germline CDR1 is MGHDK and CDR2 is SYGVNS. The junction had 8 bases not matched to a gene; V was cut back by 4 bases and J by 4 bases. The CDR3 length is 16 residues. CDR3 DNA sequence: TGTGCCAGCAGTGCCACAACCGGGACAGGGGGAAACACCATATATTTT. This codes for CASSATTGTGGNTIYF.

This clone was observed a few times. V and J are TRBV6-6 and TRBJ1-3, with TRBD1 matching over 7 bases. Germline CDR1 and CDR2: MNHNY and SVGAGI (reference sequence). The length of the CDR3 is 14 residues. V trimming: 6 bases; J trimming: 3 bases; junction bases outside the gene matches: 5. The CDR3 reads CASRHRGVGNTIYF. CDR3 coding DNA: TGTGCCAGCAGGCACAGGGGAGTTGGAAACACCATATATTTT.

This clone has a single count. The chain combines TRBV7-2 with TRBJ1-1; 7 bases are a match to TRBD1. Trimming cost V 5 bases and J 0 bases; bases outside gene matches: 6. Germline V gene data show CDR1 as SGHTA and CDR2 as FQGNSA. The CDR3 is made up of 15 amino acids. CDR3 loop: CASSLRQGLNTEAFF. DNA of the CDR3: TGTGCCAGCAGCCTAAGACAGGGCCTGAACACTGAAGCTTTCTTT.

The genes are TRBV6-6 and TRBJ2-7; weak D call: TRBD2 (5 bases). Germline assignment: CDR1 MNHNY and CDR2 SVGAGI (reference sequence). Trimming left V 4 bases short and J 4 bases short, with 17 bases between. The CDR3 is 15 amino acids. The CDR3 loop is CASSFNVGEGYEQYF. The CDR3 nucleotides read TGTGCCAGCAGTTTTAACGTGGGAGAAGGATACGAGCAGTACTTC.

The rearrangement links TRBV18 to TRBJ2-1; possibly TRBD2 for D (5 bases). V was shortened by 2 bases and J by 3 bases, with 5 bases between the two germline ends. The germline V gene has CDR1 KGHSH and CDR2 LQKENI. The CDR3 spans 13 residues. CDR3 DNA sequence: TGTGCCAGCTCACCAGACTACTACAATGAGCAGTTCTTC. Translation gives CASSPDYYNEQFF.

The rearrangement joins TRBV28 to TRBJ2-7, with unresolved D. The germline V and J ends were trimmed by 3 bases and 1 base, with 16 bases remaining between them. The CDR3 spans 16 residues. From germline, CDR1 is MDHEN and CDR2 SYDVKM. The CDR3 DNA follows: TGTGCCAGCAGTTTGTTCGTCGACACCCTATCCTACGAGCAGTACTTC. Encoded protein: CASSLFVDTLSYEQYF.